The clone carrying this T cell receptor (beta chain) was observed many times. The antigen remains undetermined. Not enrolled were patients with uncontrolled infection, other autoimmune disease, pregnancy or lactation. Trimming pared 6 bases from V and 3 bases from J, leaving 8 bases between. The CDR3 is made up of 12 amino acids. Germline CDR1 and CDR2: MDHEN and SYDVKM. The data originate from a study of T cells in Graves' hyperthyroidism and ophthalmopathy. Study-level background: Specimen type is peripheral blood, collected at initial diagnosis prior to any treatment. Study-wide results and caveats: Blood also showed most of the thyroid clonotypes that were expanded above 0.001. The model predicted ophthalmopathy a median roughly 6.5 months before onset.

TCR beta CDR3 regions were amplified from RNA transcripts. First-round RT-PCR targeting the TCR CDR3 was performed with the HTBI primer set. Using its own MiXCR run on the multiplex PCR reads, TCRdb lists one record per CDR3 protein. The sample lists approximately 600,000 distinct CDR3 sequences; approximately 14% were seen once. The origin of this receptor is a woman in her thirties or forties with Graves' ophthalmopathy. The chain has TRBV28 and TRBJ1-2; D is unresolved. The sequencing sample was made of blood. CDR3 sequence: CASRPTYYGYTF. CDR3 bases: TGTGCCAGCAGACCTACGTACTATGGCTACACCTTC.